This T cell receptor beta chain was profiled in a study of CXCR3-negative and CXCR3-positive naive CD8 T cells. Notes on the study in general: Relative to CXCR3-negative naive cells, CXCR3-positive naive cells had more hydrophobic TRB CDR3s.

Cells classed as naive CD8+ T cells were CD45RO-CCR7+CD27+CD95-. There are 18 residues in the CDR3. Germline-derived CDR1 and CDR2 are SNHLY and FYNNEI. The method, 5' RACE with UMI labels, was used to prepare the TRB cDNA libraries. TCRdb reanalyzed the 5' RACE reads and collapses them to one entry per CDR3 protein, without DNA. This table holds about 89,000 distinct CDR3 sequences. Points on this clonotype: Its antigen is undetermined.

The sample comprised naive CXCR3+ CD8+ T cells from blood. The subset is: CD45RO-CCR7+CD27+CD95- naive CD8+ T cells expressing CXCR3 (TNR3+). The chain employs TRBV2 and TRBJ2-7; TCRdb reports TRBD1, a call that lacks DNA to check it against. The sequence came from a human donor in good health. Some clones in this sample may be carry-over from other donors' samples. The CDR3 sequence: CASSEAYPGGGNSYEQYF.